This T cell receptor beta chain was found in a study of monozygotic twins with inflammatory bowel disease. TCRdb re-called the 5' RACE reads; every CDR3 protein appears as one record, without DNA. The sample holds approximately 330,000 distinct CDR3 sequences. CDR1 and CDR2 from the germline V gene are SGHTA and FQGNSA. The CDR3 totals 15 residues. The receptor was isolated from a human donor with ulcerative colitis or Crohn's disease, or a healthy co-twin of an affected twin (not recorded which). Sequencing was carried out using blood. The chain combines TRBV7-2 with TRBJ2-1; as DNA is missing, the TRBD1 call by TCRdb cannot be tested. The CDR3 is CASSTDRGRNIEQFF.